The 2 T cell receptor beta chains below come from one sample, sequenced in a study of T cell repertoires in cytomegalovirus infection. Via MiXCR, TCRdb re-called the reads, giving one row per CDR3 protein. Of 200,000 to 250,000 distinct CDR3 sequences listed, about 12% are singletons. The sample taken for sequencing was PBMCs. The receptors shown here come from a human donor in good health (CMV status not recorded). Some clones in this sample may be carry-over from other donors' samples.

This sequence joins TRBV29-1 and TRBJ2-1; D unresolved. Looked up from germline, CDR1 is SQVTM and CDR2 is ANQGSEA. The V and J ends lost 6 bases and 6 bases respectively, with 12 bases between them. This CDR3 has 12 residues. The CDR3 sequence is CSVASSSNEQFF. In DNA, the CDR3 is TGCAGCGTGGCCTCCTCTTCCAATGAGCAGTTCTTC.

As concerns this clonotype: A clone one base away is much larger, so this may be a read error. The CDR3 here is CASSLGTGGWKTQYF. The CDR3 DNA reads TGTGCCAGCAGCCTCGGGACAGGGGGCTGGAAGACCCAGTACTTC. This chain joins TRBV7-2 and TRBJ2-5; 12 positions match TRBD1. Trimming cost V 5 bases and J 6 bases; bases outside gene matches: 7. There are 15 residues in the CDR3. The V gene's germline CDR1 is SGHTA and CDR2 FQGNSA.